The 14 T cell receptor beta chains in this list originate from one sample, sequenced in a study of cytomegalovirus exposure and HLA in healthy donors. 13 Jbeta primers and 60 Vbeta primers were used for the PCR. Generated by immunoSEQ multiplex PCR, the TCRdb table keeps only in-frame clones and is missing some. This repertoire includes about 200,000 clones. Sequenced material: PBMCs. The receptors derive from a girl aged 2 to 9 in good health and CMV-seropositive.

The CDR3 protein is CSVLSGTLVTGELFF. In nucleotides, the CDR3 is TGCAGCGTTTTGAGTGGGACTTTAGTGACCGGGGAGCTGTTTTTT. The chain joins TRBV29-1 to TRBJ2-2; D might be TRBD2 (6 bases). CDR3 length: 15 amino acids. The germline gives CDR1 SQVTM, CDR2 ANQGSEA. The V gene lost 5 bases and the J gene lost 5 bases, with 18 bases spanning the gap.

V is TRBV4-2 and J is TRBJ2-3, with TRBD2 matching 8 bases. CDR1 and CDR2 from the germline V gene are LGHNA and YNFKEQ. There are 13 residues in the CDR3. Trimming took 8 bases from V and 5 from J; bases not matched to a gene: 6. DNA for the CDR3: TGTGCCAGCTTTAGCGGGAATGGAGATACGCAGTATTTT. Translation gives CASFSGNGDTQYF.

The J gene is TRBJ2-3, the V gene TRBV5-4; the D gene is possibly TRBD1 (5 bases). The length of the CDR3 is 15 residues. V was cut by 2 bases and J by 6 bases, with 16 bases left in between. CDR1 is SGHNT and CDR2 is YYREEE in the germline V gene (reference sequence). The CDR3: CASSFRRTPGDTQYF. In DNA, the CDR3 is TGTGCCAGCAGCTTCCGAAGGACCCCAGGGGATACGCAGTATTTT.

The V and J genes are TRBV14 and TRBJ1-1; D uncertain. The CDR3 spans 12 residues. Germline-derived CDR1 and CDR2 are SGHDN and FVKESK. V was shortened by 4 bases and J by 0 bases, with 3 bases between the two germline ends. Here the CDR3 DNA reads TGTGCCAGCAGCCGAGTGAACACTGAAGCTTTCTTT. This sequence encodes CASSRVNTEAFF.

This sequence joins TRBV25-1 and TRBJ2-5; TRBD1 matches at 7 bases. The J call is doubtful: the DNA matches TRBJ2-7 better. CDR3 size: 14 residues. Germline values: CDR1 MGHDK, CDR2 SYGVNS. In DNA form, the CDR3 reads TGTGCCAGCAGTGATTCAGGGGGCTCCTACGAGCAGTACTTC. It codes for CASSDSGGSYEQYF.

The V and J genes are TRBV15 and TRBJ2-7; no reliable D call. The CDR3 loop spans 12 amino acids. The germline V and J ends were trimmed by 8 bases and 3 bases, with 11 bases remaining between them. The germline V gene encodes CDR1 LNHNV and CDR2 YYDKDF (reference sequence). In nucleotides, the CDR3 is TGTGCCACCCGCTCGGCAGGCTACGAGCAGTACTTC. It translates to CATRSAGYEQYF.

For the CDR3, the DNA is TGCGCCAGCAGCCTAAGACTAGCGGGAGGGCCGTACGAGCAGTACTTC. It translates to CASSLRLAGGPYEQYF. This rearrangement joins TRBV5-1 to TRBJ2-7; 14 bases match TRBD2. Trimming took 4 bases from V and 4 from J; bases not matched to a gene: 7. In germline, CDR1 is SGHRS, CDR2 YFSETQ. The CDR3 extends over 16 amino acids.

Here the CDR3 reads CASSPERTGFAQYF. In DNA, the CDR3 is TGTGCCAGCTCACCAGAAAGGACAGGGTTCGCGCAGTACTTC. V is TRBV18 and J is TRBJ2-7; 8 bases are a match to TRBD1. Unmatched junction bases numbered 9, after V lost 2 bases and J lost 9 bases. The CDR3 is made up of 14 amino acids. Germline CDR1 is KGHSH and CDR2 is LQKENI.

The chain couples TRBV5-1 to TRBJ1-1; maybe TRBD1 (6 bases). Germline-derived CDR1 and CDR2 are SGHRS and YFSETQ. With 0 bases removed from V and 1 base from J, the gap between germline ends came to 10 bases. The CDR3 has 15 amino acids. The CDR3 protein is CASSLVAGANTEAFF. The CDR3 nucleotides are TGCGCCAGCAGCTTGGTGGCAGGGGCGAACACTGAAGCTTTCTTT.

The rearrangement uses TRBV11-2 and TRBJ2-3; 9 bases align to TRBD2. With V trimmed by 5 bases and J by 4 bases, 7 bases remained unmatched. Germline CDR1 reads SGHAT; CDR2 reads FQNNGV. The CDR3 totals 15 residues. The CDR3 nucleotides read TGTGCCAGCAGCCATAGCGGGAGTTGGTCAGATACGCAGTATTTT. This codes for CASSHSGSWSDTQYF.

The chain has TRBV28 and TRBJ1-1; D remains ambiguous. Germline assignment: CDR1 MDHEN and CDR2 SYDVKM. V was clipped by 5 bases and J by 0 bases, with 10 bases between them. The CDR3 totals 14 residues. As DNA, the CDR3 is TGTGCCAGCAGTCTACTCCCCATGAACACTGAAGCTTTCTTT. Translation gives CASSLLPMNTEAFF.

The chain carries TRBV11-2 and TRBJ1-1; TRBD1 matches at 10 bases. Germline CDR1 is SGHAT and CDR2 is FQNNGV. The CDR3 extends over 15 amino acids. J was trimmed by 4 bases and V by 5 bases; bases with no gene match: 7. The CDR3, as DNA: TGTGCCAGCAGCAACCGGGACAGGGGATCCACTGAAGCTTTCTTT. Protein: CASSNRDRGSTEAFF.

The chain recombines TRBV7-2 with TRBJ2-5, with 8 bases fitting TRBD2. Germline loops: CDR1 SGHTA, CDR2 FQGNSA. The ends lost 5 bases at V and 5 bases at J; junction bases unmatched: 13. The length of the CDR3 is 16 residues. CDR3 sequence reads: CASSLPPAGELETQYF. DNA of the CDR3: TGTGCCAGCAGCCTCCCCCCAGCGGGAGAGTTGGAGACCCAGTACTTC.

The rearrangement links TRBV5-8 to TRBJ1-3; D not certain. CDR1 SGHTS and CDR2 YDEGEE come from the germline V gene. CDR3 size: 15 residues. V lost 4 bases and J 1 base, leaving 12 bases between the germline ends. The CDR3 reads CASSHRAGSGNTIYF. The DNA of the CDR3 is TGTGCCAGCAGCCACAGAGCGGGATCTGGAAACACCATATATTTT.